The 16 T cell receptor beta chains below come from one sample, sequenced in a study of response to subunit inactivated influenza vaccine. MiXCR, run by TCRdb on the RT-PCR reads, gives a single entry per CDR3 protein. This repertoire shows a few hundred thousand distinct CDR3 sequences, 13% to 15% found once; its top ten account for approximately 10%. The source material was PBMCs from blood, sampled about 12 days after vaccination. The receptor set was obtained from a man aged 50 or older who received an inactivated influenza vaccine.

This clonotype has only a few counts. The chain recombines TRBV6-1 with TRBJ2-1; TRBD1 might be the D (6 bases). Trimming stripped 5 bases from V and 8 bases from J, with 25 bases between. The CDR3 extends over 17 amino acids. The germline V gene has CDR1 MNHNS and CDR2 SASEGT. The CDR3 DNA sequence: TGTGCCAGCAGTCCTGTATTTGGACAGTATATAGGTTATGAGCAGTTCTTC. It specifies CASSPVFGQYIGYEQFF.

This clonotype has more than one count but fewer than ten. CDR3 DNA: TGCAGTGCTCGGGACAGGGGTAGTGGGAGGAGGTATGAGCAGTTCTTC. Translated: CSARDRGSGRRYEQFF. The rearrangement links TRBV20-1 to TRBJ2-1; 10 bases line up with TRBD1. Germline trimming cut 5 bases from V and 8 bases from J; bases unmatched to any gene: 15. Germline assignment: CDR1 DFQATT and CDR2 SNEGSKA (reference sequence). This CDR3 comprises 16 residues.

This clonotype was counted ten times or more. The chain recombines TRBV11-2 with TRBJ2-1, with D perhaps TRBD1 or TRBD2 (6 bases each). The CDR3 runs 15 residues. The germline V gene has CDR1 SGHAT and CDR2 FQNNGV. V gave up 0 bases and J gave up 4 bases, with 10 bases separating them. The CDR3 loop reads CASSLERRGYNEQFF. CDR3 nucleotides: TGTGCCAGCAGCTTAGAAAGGAGGGGGTACAATGAGCAGTTCTTC. The full variable domain, completed using reference TRBV11-2 and TRBJ2-1, is EAGVAQSPRYKIIEKRQSVAFWCNPISGHATLYWYQQILGQGPKLLIQFQNNGVVDDSQLPKDRFSAERLKGVDSTLKIQPAKLEDSAVYLCASSLERRGYNEQFFGPGTRLTVL.

This clonotype was seen a handful of times. The chain carries TRBV12-3 or TRBV12-4 and TRBJ1-6, with D perhaps matching TRBD1 (6 bases). The CDR3 sequence is 15 residues long. The V gene lost 1 base and the J gene lost 9 bases, with 13 bases spanning the gap. CDR3 in amino acids: CASSLEGGVISPLHF. The CDR3 DNA reads TGTGCCAGCAGTTTAGAGGGGGGCGTCATTTCACCCCTCCACTTT.

The J gene is TRBJ1-5, the V gene TRBV28; D is unresolved. Germline V gene lookup returns CDR1 MDHEN and CDR2 SYDVKM. Trimming left V 5 bases short and J 1 base short, with 18 bases between. The CDR3 is 17 amino acids. This chain's CDR3 is CASSPRGAGRSNQPQHF. The CDR3 bases are TGTGCCAGCAGTCCCCGGGGTGCGGGGAGGAGCAATCAGCCCCAGCATTTT.

This clonotype has more than one count but fewer than ten. The chain combines TRBV5-1 with TRBJ1-4; D might be TRBD1 (6 bases). Germline values: CDR1 SGHRS, CDR2 YFSETQ. The CDR3 has 15 amino acids. V lost 4 bases and J 3 bases, leaving 13 bases between the germline ends. The CDR3 DNA follows: TGCGCCAGCAGCCTTCAGGGGTCACCTAATGAAAAACTGTTTTTT. This sequence encodes CASSLQGSPNEKLFF.

This chain links TRBV9 with TRBJ1-3; D remains unclear. Germline CDR1 SGDLS, CDR2 YYNGEE. CDR3 length: 14 residues. Deletions cut 7 bases from V and 0 bases from J, with 11 bases between. CDR3 coding DNA: TGTGCCAGCGGGGATAGTCACTCTGGAAACACCATATATTTT. This sequence encodes CASGDSHSGNTIYF. Full variable domain (missing parts from reference TRBV9 and TRBJ1-3): DSGVTQTPKHLITATGQRVTLRCSPRSGDLSVYWYQQSLDQGLQFLIQYYNGEERAKGNILERFSAQQFPDLHSELNLSSLELGDSALYFCASGDSHSGNTIYFGEGSWLTVV.

This clonotype was observed at least ten times. This chain links TRBV27 with TRBJ2-5, with D possibly being TRBD1 or TRBD2 (5 bases each). The CDR3 runs to 13 residues. Between the trimmed V and J ends, which lost 5 bases and 0 bases, there was a span of 7 bases. Germline V gene data show CDR1 as MNHEY and CDR2 as SMNVEV (reference sequence). The CDR3 loop is CASSRGNQETQYF. CDR3 coding DNA: TGTGCCAGCAGTCGGGGCAACCAAGAGACCCAGTACTTC.

This clonotype was picked up a small number of times. The V gene is TRBV20-1, the J gene TRBJ2-5, with D possibly TRBD2 on 5 matching bases. The V gene's germline CDR1 is DFQATT and CDR2 SNEGSKA (reference sequence). There are 13 residues in the CDR3. V was clipped by 1 base and J by 2 bases, with 8 bases between them. The CDR3 bases are TGCAGTGCTAGAGTGGAGCGGCAAGAGACCCAGTACTTC. Its translation: CSARVERQETQYF.

This clonotype appeared a few times. This chain links TRBV9 with TRBJ1-2, with 8 bases that match TRBD1. V gave up 0 bases and J gave up 11 bases; unmatched junction bases: 6. Germline loops: CDR1 SGDLS, CDR2 YYNGEE. The CDR3 has 13 residues. The CDR3 protein is CASSVAPQGAYTF. The CDR3 DNA reads as TGTGCCAGCAGCGTAGCTCCGCAGGGGGCGTACACCTTC.

This clonotype was counted only a few times. The chain has TRBV28 and TRBJ1-5; tentatively, D is TRBD1 (5 bases). V dropped 6 bases and J dropped 2 bases, with 11 bases sitting between them. From germline, CDR1 is MDHEN and CDR2 SYDVKM. The CDR3 extends over 14 amino acids. The CDR3 region has the DNA TGTGCCAGCAGGACTTTGGGGGGCAATCAGCCCCAGCATTTT. This codes for CASRTLGGNQPQHF.

The chain links TRBV29-1 to TRBJ2-5, with D possibly TRBD1 on 6 matching bases. The CDR3 consists of 12 residues. The V and J ends lost 2 bases and 5 bases respectively, with 9 bases between them. Germline assignment: CDR1 SQVTM and CDR2 ANQGSEA. The CDR3 bases are TGCAGCGTTGAAACAGGGCCGGAGACCCAGTACTTC. This codes for CSVETGPETQYF.

The CDR3 bases are TGTGCCAGCAGCCAAGACCACAGAAAGAAAAACATTCAGTACTTC. It is translated as CASSQDHRKKNIQYF. This chain connects TRBV14 to TRBJ2-4; D unresolved. The CDR3 consists of 15 residues. The V end lost 0 bases, the J end lost 4 bases, and 10 bases lay between the germline ends. The germline CDR1 and CDR2 sequences are SGHDN and FVKESK.

This clonotype was detected only a few times. The rearrangement joins TRBV4-1 to TRBJ2-1, with 10 positions matching TRBD1. The junction had 3 bases not matched to a gene; V was cut back by 0 bases and J by 1 base. Germline assignment: CDR1 MGHRA and CDR2 YSYEKL. CDR3 length: 17 residues. The CDR3 protein is CASSQEWGQGSYNEQFF. The CDR3 region has the DNA TGCGCCAGCAGCCAAGAATGGGGACAGGGGTCCTACAATGAGCAGTTCTTC.

The genes are TRBV29-1 and TRBJ2-1; possible D gene TRBD2, 6 bases. Germline loops: CDR1 SQVTM, CDR2 ANQGSEA. V lost 7 bases and J 6 bases, leaving 16 bases between the germline ends. The CDR3 sequence is 13 residues long. The CDR3: CSAHSGSLNEQFF. Here the CDR3 DNA reads TGCAGCGCCCATTCCGGGAGCCTCAATGAGCAGTTCTTC.

This clonotype has more than one count but fewer than ten. CDR3 in DNA: TGCAGTGCTAGAGATTGGTTGCCGGAAGGGGCCCGAGGTACGCAGTATTTT. Encoded protein: CSARDWLPEGARGTQYF. The V and J genes are TRBV20-1 and TRBJ2-3; TRBD1 is a possible D gene (5 bases). V lost 0 bases and J lost 8, with 24 bases in between. Germline CDR1 reads DFQATT; CDR2 reads SNEGSKA (reference sequence). The CDR3 is made up of 17 amino acids.